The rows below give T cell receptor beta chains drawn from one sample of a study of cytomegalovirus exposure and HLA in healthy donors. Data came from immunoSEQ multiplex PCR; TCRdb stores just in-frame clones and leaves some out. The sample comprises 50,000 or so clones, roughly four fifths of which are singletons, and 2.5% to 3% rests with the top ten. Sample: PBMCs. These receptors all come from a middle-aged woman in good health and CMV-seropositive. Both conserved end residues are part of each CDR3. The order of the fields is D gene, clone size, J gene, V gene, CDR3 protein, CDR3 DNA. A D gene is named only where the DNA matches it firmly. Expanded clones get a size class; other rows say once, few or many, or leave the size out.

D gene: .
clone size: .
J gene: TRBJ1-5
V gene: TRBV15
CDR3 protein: CATSTHTGRNQPQHF
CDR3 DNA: TGTGCCACCAGCACACACACAGGGCGCAATCAGCCCCAGCATTTT

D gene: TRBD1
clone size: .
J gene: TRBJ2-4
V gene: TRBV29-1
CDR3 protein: CSVELTGGLENIQYF
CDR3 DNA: TGCAGCGTTGAATTAACAGGGGGCTTAGAAAACATTCAGTACTTC

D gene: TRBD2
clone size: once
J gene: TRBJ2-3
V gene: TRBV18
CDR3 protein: CASSARAGESTDTQYF
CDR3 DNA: TGTGCCAGCTCAGCCCGGGCGGGGGAGAGCACAGATACGCAGTATTTT

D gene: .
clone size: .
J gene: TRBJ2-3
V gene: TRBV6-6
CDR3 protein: CASSYSVSADTQYF
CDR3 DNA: TGTGCCAGCAGTTACTCGGTATCAGCAGATACGCAGTATTTT

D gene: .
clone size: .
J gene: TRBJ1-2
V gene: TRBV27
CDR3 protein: CASSLAVAPNYGYTF
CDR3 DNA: TGTGCCAGCAGTTTGGCCGTAGCTCCCAACTATGGCTACACCTTC

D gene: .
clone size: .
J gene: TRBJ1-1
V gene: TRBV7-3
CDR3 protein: CASSLTGANTEAFF
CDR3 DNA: TGTGCCAGCAGCTTAACGGGGGCGAACACTGAAGCTTTCTTT

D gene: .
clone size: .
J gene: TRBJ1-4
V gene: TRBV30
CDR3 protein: CAWMVGGGKLFF
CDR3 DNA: TGTGCCTGGATGGTGGGGGGGGGAAAACTGTTTTTT

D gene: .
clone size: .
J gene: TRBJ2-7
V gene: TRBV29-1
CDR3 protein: CSVEDPGQGTYEQYF
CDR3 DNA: TGCAGCGTTGAAGACCCGGGACAAGGGACCTACGAGCAGTACTTC

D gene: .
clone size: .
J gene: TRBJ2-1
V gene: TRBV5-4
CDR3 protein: CASSLGQGYNEQFF
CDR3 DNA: TGTGCCAGCAGCTTGGGACAAGGATACAATGAGCAGTTCTTC

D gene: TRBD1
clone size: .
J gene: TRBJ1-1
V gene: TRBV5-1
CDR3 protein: CASSLGQGAEAFF
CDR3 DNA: TGCGCCAGCAGCCTCGGACAGGGCGCTGAAGCTTTCTTT

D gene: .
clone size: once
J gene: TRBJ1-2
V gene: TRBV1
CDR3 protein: CTSSQDPGTEANYGYTF
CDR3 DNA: TGCACCAGCAGCCAAGATCCCGGGACAGAAGCTAACTATGGCTACACCTTC

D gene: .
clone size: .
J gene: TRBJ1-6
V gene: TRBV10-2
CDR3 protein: CASSEISGEGSPLHF
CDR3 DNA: TGCGCCAGCAGTGAGATCAGCGGGGAGGGTTCACCCCTCCACTTT

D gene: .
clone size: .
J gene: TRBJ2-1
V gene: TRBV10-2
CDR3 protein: CASSPGADGGNEQFF
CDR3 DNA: TGCGCCAGCAGTCCGGGAGCTGACGGGGGCAATGAGCAGTTCTTC

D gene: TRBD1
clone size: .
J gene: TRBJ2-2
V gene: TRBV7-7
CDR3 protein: CASSTGTGGTGELFF
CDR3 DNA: TGTGCCAGCAGCACCGGGACAGGGGGAACCGGGGAGCTGTTTTTT

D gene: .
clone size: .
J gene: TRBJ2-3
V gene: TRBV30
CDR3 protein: CAWTVPRVASDTDTQYF
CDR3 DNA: TGTGCCTGGACCGTCCCGAGAGTAGCCTCTGACACAGATACGCAGTATTTT

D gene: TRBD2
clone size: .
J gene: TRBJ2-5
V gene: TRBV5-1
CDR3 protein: CASSLKASGKETQYF
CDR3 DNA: TGCGCCAGCAGCTTGAAGGCTAGCGGCAAAGAGACCCAGTACTTC

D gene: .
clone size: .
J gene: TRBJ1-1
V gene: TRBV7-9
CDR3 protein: CASSPSERGTEAFF
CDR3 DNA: TGTGCCAGCAGCCCCTCCGAGAGAGGAACTGAAGCTTTCTTT

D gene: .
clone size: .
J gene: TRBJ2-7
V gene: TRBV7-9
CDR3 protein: CASSPLAGVIVEQYF
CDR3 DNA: TGTGCCAGCAGCCCCCTGGCAGGGGTAATCGTCGAGCAGTACTTC

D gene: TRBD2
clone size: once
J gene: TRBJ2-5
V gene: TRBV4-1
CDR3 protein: CASSPGLAGRETQYF
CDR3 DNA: TGCGCCAGCAGCCCGGGACTAGCGGGGAGGGAGACCCAGTACTTC

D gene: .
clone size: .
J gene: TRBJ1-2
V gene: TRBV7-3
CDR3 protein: CASSWQGSGGYTF
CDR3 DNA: TGTGCCAGCAGCTGGCAGGGTAGTGGTGGCTACACCTTC

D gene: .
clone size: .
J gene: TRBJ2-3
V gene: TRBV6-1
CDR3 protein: CASSRQSGLTDTQYF
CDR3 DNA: TGTGCCAGCAGTCGCCAGTCAGGCCTCACAGATACGCAGTATTTT

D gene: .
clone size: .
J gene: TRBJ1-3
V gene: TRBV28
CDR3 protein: CASENRLGGNTIYF
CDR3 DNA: TGTGCCAGCGAGAACAGGCTAGGTGGAAACACCATATATTTT

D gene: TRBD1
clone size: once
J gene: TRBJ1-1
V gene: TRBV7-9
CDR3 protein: CASSSLVGQEAFF
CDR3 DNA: TGTGCCAGCAGTTCTCTGGTGGGACAGGAAGCTTTCTTT

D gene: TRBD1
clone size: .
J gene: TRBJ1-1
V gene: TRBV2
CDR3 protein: CASTIPDRDDKAFF
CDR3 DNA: TGTGCCAGCACGATCCCGGACAGGGACGATAAAGCTTTCTTT

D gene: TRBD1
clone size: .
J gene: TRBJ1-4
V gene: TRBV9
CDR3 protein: CASSQGGVNEKLFF
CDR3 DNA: TGTGCCAGCAGCCAGGGGGGAGTTAATGAAAAACTGTTTTTT

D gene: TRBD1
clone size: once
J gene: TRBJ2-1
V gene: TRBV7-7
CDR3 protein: CASSSRTGSNEQFF
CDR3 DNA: TGTGCCAGCAGCTCGAGGACAGGGAGCAATGAGCAGTTCTTC

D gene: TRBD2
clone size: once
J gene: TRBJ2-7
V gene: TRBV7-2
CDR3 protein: CASSPAGLAGDEQYF
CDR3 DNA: TGTGCCAGCAGCCCAGCCGGACTAGCGGGGGATGAGCAGTACTTC

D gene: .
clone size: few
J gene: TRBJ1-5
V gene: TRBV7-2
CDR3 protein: CASSFRGEQPQHF
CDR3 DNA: TGTGCCAGCAGCTTCCGGGGAGAACAGCCCCAGCATTTT

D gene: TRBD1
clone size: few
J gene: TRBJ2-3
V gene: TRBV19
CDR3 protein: CASSDRGGDTQYF
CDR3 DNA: TGTGCCAGTAGTGACAGGGGGGGAGATACGCAGTATTTT

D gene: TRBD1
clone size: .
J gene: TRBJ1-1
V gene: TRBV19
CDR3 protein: CASSQGTGIPEAFF
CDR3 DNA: TGTGCCAGTAGTCAGGGGACAGGGATCCCTGAAGCTTTCTTT

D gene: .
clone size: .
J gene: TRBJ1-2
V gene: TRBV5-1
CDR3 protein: CASSLSTGGYTF
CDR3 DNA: TGCGCCAGCAGCTTGTCAACAGGTGGCTACACCTTC

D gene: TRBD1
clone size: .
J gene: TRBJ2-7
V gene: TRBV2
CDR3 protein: CASSEGQVPDEQYF
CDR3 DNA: TGTGCCAGCAGTGAGGGACAGGTTCCCGACGAGCAGTACTTC

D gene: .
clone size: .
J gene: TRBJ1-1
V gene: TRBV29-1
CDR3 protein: CSGGQRGNTEAFF
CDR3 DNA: TGCAGCGGAGGACAGAGAGGGAACACTGAAGCTTTCTTT

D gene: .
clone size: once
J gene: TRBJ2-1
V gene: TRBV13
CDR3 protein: CASSAGTLRNEQFF
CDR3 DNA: TGTGCCAGCAGCGCAGGGACTCTTCGGAATGAGCAGTTCTTC

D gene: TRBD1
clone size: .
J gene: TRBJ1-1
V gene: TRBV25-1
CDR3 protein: CASIPQGAVEAFF
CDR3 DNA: TGTGCCAGCATTCCCCAGGGGGCTGTTGAAGCTTTCTTT

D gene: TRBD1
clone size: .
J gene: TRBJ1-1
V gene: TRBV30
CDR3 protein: CAWGDSSSTEAFF
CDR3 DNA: TGTGCCTGGGGGGACAGCTCGAGCACTGAAGCTTTCTTT

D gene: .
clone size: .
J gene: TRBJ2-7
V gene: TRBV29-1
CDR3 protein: CSVVAGSYEQYF
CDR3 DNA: TGCAGCGTTGTTGCAGGCTCCTACGAGCAGTACTTC

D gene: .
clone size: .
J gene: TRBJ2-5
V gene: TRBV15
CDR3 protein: CATSSHQETQYF
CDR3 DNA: TGTGCCACTTCCTCGCACCAGGAGACCCAGTACTTC

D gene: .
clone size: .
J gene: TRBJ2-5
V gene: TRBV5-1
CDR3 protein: CASSIGQSLQETQYF
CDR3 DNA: TGCGCCAGCAGCATAGGACAGAGCCTGCAAGAGACCCAGTACTTC

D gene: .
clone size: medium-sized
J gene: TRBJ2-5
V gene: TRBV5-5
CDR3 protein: CASSWGVMTGRETQYF
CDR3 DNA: TGTGCCAGCAGCTGGGGGGTTATGACGGGGAGGGAGACCCAGTACTTC

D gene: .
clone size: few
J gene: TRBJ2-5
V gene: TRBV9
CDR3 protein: CASSLSRGETQYF
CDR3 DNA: TGTGCCAGCAGCCTCAGTAGGGGTGAGACCCAGTACTTC

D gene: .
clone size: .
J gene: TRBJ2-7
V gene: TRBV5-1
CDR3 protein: CASRSRSEGTYEQYF
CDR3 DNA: TGCGCCAGCAGGTCGAGGTCTGAGGGAACCTACGAGCAGTACTTC

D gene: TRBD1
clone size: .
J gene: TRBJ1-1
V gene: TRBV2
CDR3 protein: CASSKSPSGQGLLNTEAFF
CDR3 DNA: TGTGCCAGCAGTAAATCACCCTCGGGACAGGGCTTACTGAACACTGAAGCTTTCTTT

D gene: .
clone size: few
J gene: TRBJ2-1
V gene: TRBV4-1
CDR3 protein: CASSQDVQQGRSNEQFF
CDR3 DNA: TGCGCCAGCAGCCAAGATGTTCAACAGGGCAGAAGCAATGAGCAGTTCTTC

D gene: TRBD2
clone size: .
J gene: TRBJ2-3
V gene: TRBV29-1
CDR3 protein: CSVAFWRGETDTQYF
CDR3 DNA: TGCAGCGTGGCCTTCTGGCGGGGGGAAACAGATACGCAGTATTTT

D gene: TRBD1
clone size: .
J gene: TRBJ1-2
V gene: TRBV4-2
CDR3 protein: CASSPRTGGTYGYTF
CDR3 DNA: TGTGCCAGCAGCCCTCGGACAGGGGGCACGTACGGCTACACCTTC

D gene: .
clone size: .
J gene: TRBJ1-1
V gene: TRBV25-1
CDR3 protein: CASSGHNTEAFF
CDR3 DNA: TGTGCCAGCAGCGGACACAACACTGAAGCTTTCTTT

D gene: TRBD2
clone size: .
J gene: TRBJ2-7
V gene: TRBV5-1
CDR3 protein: CASATSGTSTNEQYF
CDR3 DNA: TGCGCCAGCGCCACTTCCGGGACTAGCACCAACGAGCAGTACTTC

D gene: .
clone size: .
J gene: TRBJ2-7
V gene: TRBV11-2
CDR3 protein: CASSLGAAYEQYF
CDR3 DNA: TGTGCCAGCAGCTTGGGGGCAGCCTACGAGCAGTACTTC

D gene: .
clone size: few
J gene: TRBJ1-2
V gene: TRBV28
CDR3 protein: CASSLETETDLYGYTF
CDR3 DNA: TGTGCCAGCAGTCTAGAGACAGAAACCGACCTCTATGGCTACACCTTC

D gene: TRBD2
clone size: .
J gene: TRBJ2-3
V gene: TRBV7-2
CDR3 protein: CASSHDLAGGTDTQYF
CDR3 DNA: TGTGCCAGCAGCCACGACTTAGCGGGGGGCACAGATACGCAGTATTTT

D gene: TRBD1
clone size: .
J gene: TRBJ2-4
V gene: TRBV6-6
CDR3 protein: CASSYWRTGGNQYF
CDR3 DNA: TGTGCCAGCAGTTACTGGAGGACAGGGGGCAATCAGTACTTC

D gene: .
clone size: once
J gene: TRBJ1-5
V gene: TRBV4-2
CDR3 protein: CASSQDTQGRQPQHF
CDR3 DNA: TGTGCCAGCAGCCAAGATACCCAGGGTCGTCAGCCCCAGCATTTT